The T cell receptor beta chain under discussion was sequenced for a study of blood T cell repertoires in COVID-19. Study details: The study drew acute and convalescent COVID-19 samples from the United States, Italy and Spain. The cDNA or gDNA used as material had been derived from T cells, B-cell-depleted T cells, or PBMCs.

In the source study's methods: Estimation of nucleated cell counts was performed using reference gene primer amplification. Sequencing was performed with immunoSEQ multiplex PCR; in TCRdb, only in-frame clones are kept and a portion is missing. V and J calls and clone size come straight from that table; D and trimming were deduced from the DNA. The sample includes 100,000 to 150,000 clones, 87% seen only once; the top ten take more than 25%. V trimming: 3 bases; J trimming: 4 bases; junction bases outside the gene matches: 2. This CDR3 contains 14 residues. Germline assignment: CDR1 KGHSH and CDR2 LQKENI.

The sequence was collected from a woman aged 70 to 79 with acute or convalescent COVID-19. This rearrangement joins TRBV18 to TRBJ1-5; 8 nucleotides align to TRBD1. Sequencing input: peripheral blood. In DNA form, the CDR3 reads TGTGCCAGCTCACCCCGGACAGGGAATCAGCCCCAGCATTTT. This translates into CASSPRTGNQPQHF.